What follows are 23 T cell receptor beta chains derived from one specimen sequenced in a study of beta chain features in type 1 diabetes. Findings and limits, study-wide: Shorter TCRB CDR3s, moderately but significantly so, were found in Type 1 diabetes patients in all four CD4+ subsets.

Sequencing targeted expressed TCRB transcripts, as all isolated RNA had been reverse transcribed. Assay used: immunoSEQ multiplex PCR; TCRdb lists only in-frame clones, some missing. The sample holds 550,000 to 850,000 clones, 13% seen once. Their antigens remain unidentified. Sequenced: naive CD4+ T cells from blood. The source is a man aged 18 to 30 with type 1 diabetes.

In this sample, this clone turned up a few times. The chain recombines TRBV7-9 with TRBJ2-7, with 7 bases that match TRBD1. V was pared by 5 bases and J by 2 bases, with 3 bases of the junction left unmatched. There are 13 residues in the CDR3. CDR1 and CDR2 (germline): SEHNR, FQNEAQ (reference sequence). The CDR3 nucleotides read TGTGCCAGCAGCATTGGGACAGCCTACGAGCAGTACTTC. Its protein product is CASSIGTAYEQYF.

The chain uses TRBV4-2 and TRBJ2-7, with 10 bases matching TRBD2. This CDR3 contains 16 residues. The V and J ends lost 0 bases and 2 bases, in that order; junction bases with no gene match: 4. CDR1 is LGHNA and CDR2 is YNFKEQ in the germline V gene. The CDR3 DNA follows: TGTGCCAGCAGCCAAGATCCCAGCGGGGGGGCCTACGAGCAGTACTTC. The encoded protein is CASSQDPSGGAYEQYF.

This sequence joins TRBV15 and TRBJ2-5, with 8 bases aligning to TRBD1. V lost 2 bases, J lost 4 bases, and 9 bases stayed unmatched. This CDR3 is 16 amino acids long. The germline V gene encodes CDR1 LNHNV and CDR2 YYDKDF (reference sequence). The CDR3 region has the DNA TGTGCCACCAGCAGACCTAGTTCAGGGGGCAGAGAGACCCAGTACTTC. It is translated as CATSRPSSGGRETQYF.

This clone came up a few times. This CDR3 reads CASSLRGEVGYTF. CDR3 in DNA: TGTGCCAGCAGCCTCCGAGGGGAAGTGGGCTACACCTTC. The chain joins TRBV5-4 to TRBJ1-2, with D possibly TRBD1 on 5 matching bases. V was trimmed by 4 bases and J by 8 bases, leaving 15 bases between them. Germline lookup yields CDR1 SGHNT and CDR2 YYREEE (reference sequence). CDR3 length equals 13 residues. Supplemented by reference TRBV5-4 and TRBJ1-2, the full variable domain reads ETGVTQSPTHLIKTRGQQVTLRCSSQSGHNTVSWYQQALGQGPQFIFQYYREEENGRGNFPPRFSGLQFPNYSSELNVNALELDDSALYLCASSLRGEVGYTFGSGTRLTVV.

The chain has TRBV2 and TRBJ2-7; TRBD2 agrees at 13 bases. The CDR3 contains 14 residues. CDR1 SNHLY and CDR2 FYNNEI come from the germline V gene. With V trimmed by 7 bases and J by 7 bases, 7 bases remained unmatched. The CDR3 region has the DNA TGTGCCAGCATCCGGACTAGCGGGGGTGGGGAGCAGTACTTC. Amino acids: CASIRTSGGGEQYF.

This chain uses TRBV7-9 with TRBJ2-2; a weak D match, TRBD2 (6 bases). CDR1 is SEHNR, CDR2 FQNEAQ, per germline (reference sequence). Trimming shortened V by 5 bases and J by 6 bases, and 10 bases separated the two germline ends. The CDR3 has 13 amino acids. CDR3 amino acids: CASSPPGAGELFF. The CDR3 region has the DNA TGTGCCAGCAGCCCCCCGGGGGCCGGGGAGCTGTTTTTT.

V and J are TRBV2 and TRBJ2-2; unclear D gene. Per the germline V gene, CDR1 is SNHLY and CDR2 is FYNNEI. CDR3 length: 15 residues. V lost 4 bases and J lost 4, with 13 bases in between. In nucleotides, the CDR3 is TGTGCCAGCAGTGCCCAAGGGTTGGCCACCGGGGAGCTGTTTTTT. Residues: CASSAQGLATGELFF.

Only a few counts were recorded for this clone. V is TRBV7-6 and J is TRBJ2-2, with 12 bases lining up with TRBD1. The CDR3 has 16 amino acids. Germline V gene data show CDR1 as SGHVS and CDR2 as FNYEAQ. The junction had 5 bases not matched to a gene; V was cut back by 2 bases and J by 7 bases. CDR3 coding DNA: TGTGCCAGCAGCTTATCCGGGACAGGGGGCCACGGGGAGCTGTTTTTT. It specifies CASSLSGTGGHGELFF. Together with reference TRBV7-6 and TRBJ2-2, the CDR3 gives the full variable domain: GAGVSQSPRYKVTKRGQDVALRCDPISGHVSLYWYRQALGQGPEFLTYFNYEAQQDKSGLPNDRFSAERPEGSISTLTIQRTEQRDSAMYRCASSLSGTGGHGELFFGEGSRLTVL.

This clone turned up a few times. The chain is built from TRBV19 and TRBJ2-1, with 9 positions matching TRBD1. The junction had 13 bases not matched to a gene; V was cut back by 6 bases and J by 7 bases. CDR3 size: 16 residues. Germline assignment: CDR1 LNHDA and CDR2 SQIVND (reference sequence). Here the CDR3 reads CASSSIPTGTGNEQFF. In DNA, the CDR3 is TGTGCCAGTAGCTCCATCCCCACCGGGACAGGGAATGAGCAGTTCTTC.

In this sample, this clone turned up a few times. Within the sample, other DNA sequences also encode this same CDR3. The chain couples TRBV30 to TRBJ2-7, with D possibly TRBD1 on 5 matching bases. The CDR3 is made up of 12 amino acids. Germline CDR1 is GTSNPN and CDR2 is SVGIG (reference sequence). V lost 0 bases to trimming and J lost 6 bases, with 9 bases between them. In DNA, the CDR3 is TGTGCCTGGAGTGTCCAGGGCGGCGAGCAGTACTTC. It is translated as CAWSVQGGEQYF. The full variable domain, with the rest looked up from reference TRBV30 and TRBJ2-7, is SQTIHQWPATLVQPVGSPLSLECTVEGTSNPNLYWYRQAAGRGLQLLFYSVGIGQISSEVPQNLSASRPQDRQFILSSKKLLLSDSGFYLCAWSVQGGEQYFGPGTRLTVT.

The chain couples TRBV2 to TRBJ2-1; D is perhaps TRBD1 (6 bases). CDR1 and CDR2 (germline): SNHLY, FYNNEI. V shed 6 bases and J shed 7 bases, with 16 bases lying between them. This CDR3 has 14 residues. In DNA form, the CDR3 reads TGTGCCAGCAGCGCCGATACAGGGTGGAATGAGCAGTTCTTC. Its protein product is CASSADTGWNEQFF.

This clone occurred a few times. The rearrangement joins TRBV15 to TRBJ2-7; D perhaps matches TRBD2 (5 bases). V dropped 0 bases and J dropped 5 bases, with 14 bases sitting between them. Germline CDR1 reads LNHNV; CDR2 reads YYDKDF (reference sequence). This CDR3 region has 15 residues. Here the CDR3 DNA reads TGTGCCACCAGCAGAGATGCGGGCGGAATTAACGAGCAGTACTTC. It is translated as CATSRDAGGINEQYF.

The V and J genes are TRBV14 and TRBJ2-7, with D possibly being TRBD2 (5 bases). The CDR3 covers 13 residues. V lost 2 bases and J lost 7, with 12 bases in between. Germline V gives CDR1 SGHDN, CDR2 FVKESK. The CDR3 nucleotides are TGTGCCAGCAGCCAATCCCTTCGAGGGGAGCAGTACTTC. Its protein product is CASSQSLRGEQYF.

There are a few counts of this clone. The same CDR3 also results from other DNA sequences found in this sample. The chain combines TRBV20-1 with TRBJ2-7; a weak D match, TRBD1 (5 bases). Trimming shortened V by 6 bases and J by 2 bases, and 8 bases separated the two germline ends. This CDR3 contains 11 residues. Germline CDR1 reads DFQATT; CDR2 reads SNEGSKA (reference sequence). The CDR3 DNA reads as TGCAGTGCCCCCAGGGCCTACGAGCAGTACTTC. Protein product: CSAPRAYEQYF.

This clone was counted between two and nine times. This rearrangement joins TRBV7-6 to TRBJ2-1; perhaps TRBD1 as D (5 bases). This CDR3 comprises 15 residues. Germline CDR1 SGHVS, CDR2 FNYEAQ. Trimming stripped 4 bases from V and 0 bases from J, with 10 bases between. The DNA for the CDR3 is TGTGCCAGCAGCTCGGCAGGGCGCTCCTACAATGAGCAGTTCTTC. This translates into CASSSAGRSYNEQFF.

This clone was seen only a few times. CDR3: CASSTRTSGGPAETQYF. The CDR3 DNA reads as TGTGCCAGCAGTACCCGGACTAGCGGGGGGCCGGCAGAGACCCAGTACTTC. V usage is TRBV28 and J usage is TRBJ2-5; TRBD2 matches at 14 bases. The CDR3 spans 17 residues. V shed 5 bases, J shed 4 bases, and the junction held 9 bases outside the gene matches. The germline V gene has CDR1 MDHEN and CDR2 SYDVKM.

This clone was counted only a few times. The chain employs TRBV7-3 and TRBJ2-2; D gene uncertain. The CDR3 is 16 residues long. Germline values: CDR1 SGHTA, CDR2 FQGTGA. V lost 1 base and J 1 base, leaving 10 bases between the germline ends. The CDR3 sequence is CASSLNQVQNTGELFF. The CDR3 bases are TGTGCCAGCAGCTTAAACCAGGTCCAGAACACCGGGGAGCTGTTTTTT.

This clone was detected a few times. The chain links TRBV2 to TRBJ1-2, with 10 nucleotides matching TRBD1. This CDR3 comprises 13 residues. V was clipped by 6 bases and J by 7 bases; unmatched bases: 5. Germline V gives CDR1 SNHLY, CDR2 FYNNEI. CDR3: CASSPGQGFGYTF. As DNA, the CDR3 is TGTGCCAGCAGCCCGGGACAGGGGTTTGGCTACACCTTC.

The V and J genes are TRBV4-1 and TRBJ1-5, with D hard to call. This CDR3 contains 13 residues. V shed 1 base and J shed 14 bases, with 15 bases lying between them. The germline gives CDR1 MGHRA, CDR2 YSYEKL. Here the CDR3 reads CASSQGSGSPEHF. The DNA of the CDR3 is TGCGCCAGCAGCCAAGGCTCTGGCAGTCCGGAGCATTTT.

This clone appeared a few times. The CDR3 nucleotides are TGTGCCAGCAGGGGGGGAGGGAGCGAGGAAAAACTGTTTTTT. It codes for CASRGGGSEEKLFF. The rearrangement uses TRBV25-1 and TRBJ1-4; TRBD1 is a possible D gene (5 bases). CDR3 length: 14 residues. The germline V and J ends were trimmed by 6 bases and 8 bases, with 16 bases remaining between them. Germline loops: CDR1 MGHDK, CDR2 SYGVNS.

This chain uses TRBV6-1 with TRBJ1-5; D gene ambiguous. The germline V gene encodes CDR1 MNHNS and CDR2 SASEGT. Trimming left V 3 bases short and J 5 bases short, with 14 bases between. The CDR3 totals 15 residues. CDR3: CASSERGVLDQPQHF. The CDR3 nucleotides are TGTGCCAGCAGTGAGCGGGGAGTTCTTGATCAGCCCCAGCATTTT.

A note on this clone: This CDR3 is also generated by other DNA sequences in the sample. V and J are TRBV29-1 and TRBJ1-2; no clear D gene. The CDR3 is made up of 13 amino acids. The V gene's germline CDR1 is SQVTM and CDR2 ANQGSEA. Trimming shortened V by 1 base and J by 0 bases, and 6 bases separated the two germline ends. CDR3 coding DNA: TGCAGCGTTGAAGGAGGTACTAACTATGGCTACACCTTC. Residues: CSVEGGTNYGYTF.

This chain uses TRBV28 with TRBJ2-1; the D gene could be TRBD1 or TRBD2 (6 bases each). Trimming removed 2 bases from V and 8 bases from J, with 16 bases in between. The CDR3 is 15 residues long. The germline gives CDR1 MDHEN, CDR2 SYDVKM. The CDR3 region is CASSLIQGGTDEQFF. The CDR3 bases are TGTGCCAGCAGTTTAATCCAAGGGGGGACGGATGAGCAGTTCTTC. The full variable domain, with the rest looked up from reference TRBV28 and TRBJ2-1, is DVKVTQSSRYLVKRTGEKVFLECVQDMDHENMFWYRQDPGLGLRLIYFSYDVKMKEKGDIPEGYSVSREKKERFSLILESASTNQTSMYLCASSLIQGGTDEQFFGPGTRLTVL.